The 12 T cell receptor beta chains reported below all come from one sample, sequenced in a study of response to subunit inactivated influenza vaccine. Each CDR3 protein is one row after TCRdb ran MiXCR on the RT-PCR reads. The table records some 300,000 distinct CDR3 sequences, around 20% of them present only once. The sequenced sample was PBMCs from blood, obtained 21 months after vaccination. The receptors come from a man aged 45-69 years who received an inactivated influenza vaccine.

There are a few counts of this clonotype. The chain carries TRBV7-2 and TRBJ2-1; D call uncertain. There are 15 residues in the CDR3. V dropped 5 bases and J dropped 0 bases, with 11 bases sitting between them. The V gene's germline CDR1 is SGHTA and CDR2 FQGNSA. CDR3 sequence reads: CASSIRRSSYNEQFF. The CDR3 DNA follows: TGTGCCAGCAGCATTAGAAGGAGCTCCTACAATGAGCAGTTCTTC.

The chain uses TRBV5-1 and TRBJ2-5; D perhaps matches TRBD2 (6 bases). Trimming stripped 4 bases from V and 2 bases from J, with 12 bases between. The CDR3 covers 14 residues. CDR1 and CDR2 from the germline V gene are SGHRS and YFSETQ. The CDR3: CASSRRGWQETQYF. CDR3 sequence (DNA): TGCGCCAGCAGCCGGAGGGGTTGGCAAGAGACCCAGTACTTC.

In DNA, the CDR3 is TGTGCCAGCAGCGGCTACACGACGAACACTGAAGCTTTCTTT. Protein sequence: CASSGYTTNTEAFF. The chain couples TRBV12-3 or TRBV12-4 to TRBJ1-1; the D is unclear. CDR3 length: 14 residues. The V end lost 6 bases, the J end lost 1 base, and 12 bases lay between the germline ends.

The rearrangement uses TRBV3-1 and TRBJ2-3, with D unresolved. Germline V lookup: CDR1 LGHDT, CDR2 YNNKEL (reference sequence). The CDR3 contains 12 residues. Trimming left V 1 base short and J 7 bases short, with 6 bases between. The DNA of the CDR3 is TGTGCCAGCAGCCAAGTTGAAAATACGCAGTATTTT. This gives the protein CASSQVENTQYF.

This clonotype was observed a handful of times. The chain joins TRBV7-9 to TRBJ2-1; the match to TRBD2 covers 9 bases. CDR1 SEHNR and CDR2 FQNEAQ come from the germline V gene (reference sequence). V was clipped by 4 bases and J by 9 bases; unmatched bases: 7. The CDR3 has 14 amino acids. The CDR3 nucleotides are TGTGCCAGCAGCTCCAAGGGGCGGGGGGGTGAGCAGTTCTTC. This sequence encodes CASSSKGRGGEQFF.

The chain employs TRBV18 and TRBJ1-1; 7 nucleotides agree with TRBD1. CDR3 length: 15 amino acids. The germline V gene has CDR1 KGHSH and CDR2 LQKENI. Germline trimming cut 6 bases from V and 3 bases from J; bases unmatched to any gene: 10. CDR3 region: CASSPPGTVYTEAFF. Here the CDR3 DNA reads TGTGCCAGCTCCCCCCCCGGGACAGTGTACACTGAAGCTTTCTTT. Variable domain in full (rest from reference TRBV18 and TRBJ1-1): NAGVMQNPRHLVRRRGQEARLRCSPMKGHSHVYWYRQLPEEGLKFMVYLQKENIIDESGMPKERFSAEFPKEGPSILRIQQVVRGDSAAYFCASSPPGTVYTEAFFGQGTRLTVV.

This clonotype was detected a few times. Here the CDR3 DNA reads TGCGCCAGCAGCCAAGGGTCCCGAGGGAGCTCTGGAAACACCATATATTTT. Translation: CASSQGSRGSSGNTIYF. The V call is TRBV4-3, the J call TRBJ1-3; D unresolved. CDR1 and CDR2 from the germline V gene are LGHNA and YSLEER. The CDR3 consists of 17 residues. Trimming cost V 1 base and J 0 bases, with 13 bases left between them.

This clonotype was detected only a few times. This chain links TRBV25-1 with TRBJ1-2; 7 bases align to TRBD1. Germline V lookup: CDR1 MGHDK, CDR2 SYGVNS. J lost 2 bases, V lost 4 bases, and 7 bases had no gene match. The CDR3 contains 15 residues. Written as DNA, the CDR3 is TGTGCCAGCAGTGCTCGGACAGGATACAACTATGGCTACACCTTC. Encoded protein: CASSARTGYNYGYTF.

Ten or more counts support this clonotype. This chain links TRBV6-6 with TRBJ1-1; TRBD1 matches 8 bases. From germline, CDR1 is MNHNY and CDR2 SVGAGI (reference sequence). CDR3 length equals 12 residues. The trim removed 10 bases at V and 10 bases at J, leaving 11 bases unmatched. CDR3 DNA: TGTGCCACCGTCTTCGAAACAGGGGGAGCTTTCTTT. It encodes CATVFETGGAFF.

This clonotype was counted ten times or more. This chain uses TRBV2 with TRBJ1-1; no definite D call. Germline V gene lookup returns CDR1 SNHLY and CDR2 FYNNEI. CDR3 length equals 15 residues. V dropped 5 bases and J dropped 1 base, with 14 bases sitting between them. CDR3: CASSNLDDENTEAFF. CDR3 coding DNA: TGTGCCAGCAGTAACCTCGACGATGAGAACACTGAAGCTTTCTTT.

CDR3 nucleotide sequence: TGTGCCAGCAGCTTGGGGACGAATGGCAATCAGCCCCAGCATTTT. Its protein product is CASSLGTNGNQPQHF. The chain employs TRBV5-5 and TRBJ1-5, with D uncertain. V lost 0 bases and J lost 2, with 9 bases in between. From germline, CDR1 is SGHKS and CDR2 YYEKEE (reference sequence). CDR3 length equals 15 residues.

The V call is TRBV3-1, the J call TRBJ1-6; the match to TRBD1 covers 7 bases. Germline V gene sequence: CDR1 LGHDT, CDR2 YNNKEL (reference sequence). The CDR3 has 15 residues. Trimming removed 6 bases from V and 7 bases from J; junction bases left unmatched: 9. The chain's CDR3 is CASRWGQRENSPLHF. CDR3 in DNA: TGTGCCAGCAGGTGGGGACAGCGCGAAAATTCACCCCTCCACTTT.